The present TCR beta chain was sequenced within a study of vaccination and CD4 T cells after COVID-19. Study context: Following dose two, a median approximately 72 days (range 14 to 241) passed before post-vaccine samples were taken. The stimulating agents, overlapping spike peptides, came from SARS-CoV-2, HCoV-NL63, HCoV-OC43 and HCoV-229E. Study results and limitations: From a median of roughly 21 to 38, SARS-CoV-2-reactive clonotypes increased, though not significantly.

Treatment meaning: approximately nine-day PBMC culture with coronavirus spike peptide pools or control peptides (ViraFEST assay). This clonotype was seen a single time. The antigen remains undetermined. The Oncomine TCR Beta short-read assay sequenced DNA from cultured CD4+ T cells. TCRdb redid the calling of the PCR reads with MiXCR, one entry per CDR3 protein. The profile shows about 15,000 distinct CDR3 sequences, roughly 50% of them singletons. CDR1 is WNHNN, CDR2 SYGVQD, per germline (reference sequence). The CDR3 has 17 residues. V was clipped by 4 bases and J by 5 bases, with 23 bases between them.

This receptor was taken from a human donor who had recovered from COVID-19. Sequences were obtained from CD4+ T cells from blood, cultured in vitro. The chain combines TRBV10-1 with TRBJ2-5, with D possibly TRBD1 on 6 matching bases. The CDR3: CASSGGEDRASRETQYF. The DNA for the CDR3 is TGCGCCAGCAGTGGGGGCGAGGACAGAGCATCGAGGGAGACCCAGTACTTC.